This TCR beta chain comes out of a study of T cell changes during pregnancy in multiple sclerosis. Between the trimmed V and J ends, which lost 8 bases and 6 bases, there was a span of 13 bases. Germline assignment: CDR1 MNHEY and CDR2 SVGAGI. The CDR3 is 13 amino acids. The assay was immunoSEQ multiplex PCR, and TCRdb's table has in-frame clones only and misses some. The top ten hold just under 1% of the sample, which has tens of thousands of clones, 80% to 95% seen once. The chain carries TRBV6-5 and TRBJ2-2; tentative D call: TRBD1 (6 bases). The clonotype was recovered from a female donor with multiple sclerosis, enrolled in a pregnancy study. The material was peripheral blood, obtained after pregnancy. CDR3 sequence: CASRPQGSGELFF. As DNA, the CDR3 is TGTGCCAGCCGACCACAGGGATCCGGGGAGCTGTTTTTT.